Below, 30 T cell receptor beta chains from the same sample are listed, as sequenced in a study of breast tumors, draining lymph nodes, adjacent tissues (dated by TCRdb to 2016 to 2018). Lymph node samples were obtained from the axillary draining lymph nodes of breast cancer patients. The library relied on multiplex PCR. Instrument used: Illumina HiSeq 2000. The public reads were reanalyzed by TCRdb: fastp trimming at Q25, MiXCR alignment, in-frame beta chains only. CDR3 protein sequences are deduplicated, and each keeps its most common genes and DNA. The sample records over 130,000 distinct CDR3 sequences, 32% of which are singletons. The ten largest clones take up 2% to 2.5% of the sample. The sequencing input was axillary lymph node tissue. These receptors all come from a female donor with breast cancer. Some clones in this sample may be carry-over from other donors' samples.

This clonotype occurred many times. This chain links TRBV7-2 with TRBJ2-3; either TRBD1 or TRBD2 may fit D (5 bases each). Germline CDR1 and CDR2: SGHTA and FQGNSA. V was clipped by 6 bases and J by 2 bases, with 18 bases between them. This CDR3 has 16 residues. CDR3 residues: CASRPSGTGSTDTQYF. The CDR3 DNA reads TGTGCCAGCAGACCCTCCGGGACGGGCTCCACAGATACGCAGTATTTT.

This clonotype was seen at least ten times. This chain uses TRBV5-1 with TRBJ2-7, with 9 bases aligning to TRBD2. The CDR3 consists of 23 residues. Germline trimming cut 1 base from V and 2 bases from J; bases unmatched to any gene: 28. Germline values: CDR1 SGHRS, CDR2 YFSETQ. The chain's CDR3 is CASSLLARRDSVQRGDHPYEQYF. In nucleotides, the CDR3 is TGCGCCAGCAGCTTGTTGGCAAGGAGGGACTCGGTCCAGCGGGGGGACCACCCCTACGAGCAGTACTTC.

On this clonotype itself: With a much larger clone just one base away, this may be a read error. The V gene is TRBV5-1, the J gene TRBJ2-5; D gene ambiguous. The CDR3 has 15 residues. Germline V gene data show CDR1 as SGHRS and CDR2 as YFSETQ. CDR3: CASRPEPHREETQHF. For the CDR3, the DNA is TGCGCCAGCAGACCCGAACCCCACAGAGAAGAGACCCAGCACTTC. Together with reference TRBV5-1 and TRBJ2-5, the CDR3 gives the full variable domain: KAGVTQTPRYLIKTRGQQVTLSCSPISGHRSVSWYQQTPGQGLQFLFEYFSETQRNKGNFPGRFSGRQFSNSRSEMNVSTLELGDSALYLCASRPEPHREETQHFGPGTRLLVL.

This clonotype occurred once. CDR3 DNA sequence: TGTGCCAGCAGCCAGACCGGGACAGGGTATGGCTACACCTTC. Amino acids: CASSQTGTGYGYTF. The V call is TRBV4-2, the J call TRBJ1-2; 9 bases align to TRBD1. The CDR3 consists of 14 residues. In germline, CDR1 is LGHNA, CDR2 YNFKEQ. Trimming took 3 bases from V and 5 from J; bases not matched to a gene: 4.

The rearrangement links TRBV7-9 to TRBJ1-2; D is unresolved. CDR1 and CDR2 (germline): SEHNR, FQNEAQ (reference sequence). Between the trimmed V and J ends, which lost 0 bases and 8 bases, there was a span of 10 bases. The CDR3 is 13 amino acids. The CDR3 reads CASSLADGRGYTF. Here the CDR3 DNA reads TGTGCCAGCAGCTTAGCGGACGGAAGGGGCTACACCTTC.

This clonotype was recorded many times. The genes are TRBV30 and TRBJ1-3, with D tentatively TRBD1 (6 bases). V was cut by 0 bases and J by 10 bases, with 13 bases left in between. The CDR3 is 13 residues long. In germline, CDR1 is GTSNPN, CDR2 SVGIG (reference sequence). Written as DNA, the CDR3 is TGTGCCTGGAGTGTGCAGGGGCCTGGGACCATATATTTT. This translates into CAWSVQGPGTIYF.

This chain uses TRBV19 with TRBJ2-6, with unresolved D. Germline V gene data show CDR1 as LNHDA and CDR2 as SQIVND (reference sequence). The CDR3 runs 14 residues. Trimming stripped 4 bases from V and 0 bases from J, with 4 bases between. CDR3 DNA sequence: TGTGCCAGTAGTAGAGGCTCTGGGGCCAACGTCCTGACTTTC. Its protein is CASSRGSGANVLTF.

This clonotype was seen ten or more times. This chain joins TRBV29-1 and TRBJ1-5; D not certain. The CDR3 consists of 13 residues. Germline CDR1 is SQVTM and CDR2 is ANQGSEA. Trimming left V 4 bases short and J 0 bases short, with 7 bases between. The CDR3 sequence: CSVGVDSNQPQHF. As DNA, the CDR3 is TGCAGCGTTGGGGTGGATAGCAATCAGCCCCAGCATTTT. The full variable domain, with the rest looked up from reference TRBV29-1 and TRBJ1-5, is SAVISQKPSRDICQRGTSLTIQCQVDSQVTMMFWYRQQPGQSLTLIATANQGSEATYESGFVIDKFPISRPNLTFSTLTVSNMSPEDSSIYLCSVGVDSNQPQHFGDGTRLSIL.

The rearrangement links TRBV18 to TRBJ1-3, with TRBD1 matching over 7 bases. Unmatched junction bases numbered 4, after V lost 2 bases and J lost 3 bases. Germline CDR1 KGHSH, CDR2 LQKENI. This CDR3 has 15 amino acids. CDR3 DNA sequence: TGTGCCAGCTCACCAAACAGGGGCGATGGAAACACCATATATTTT. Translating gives CASSPNRGDGNTIYF.

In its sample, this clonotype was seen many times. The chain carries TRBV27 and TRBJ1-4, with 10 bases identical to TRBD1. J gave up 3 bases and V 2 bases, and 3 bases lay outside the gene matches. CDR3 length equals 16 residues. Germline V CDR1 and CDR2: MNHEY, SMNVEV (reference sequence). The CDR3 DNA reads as TGTGCCAGCAGTTTAGGACAGGGGGTGCCTAATGAAAAACTGTTTTTT. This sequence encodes CASSLGQGVPNEKLFF. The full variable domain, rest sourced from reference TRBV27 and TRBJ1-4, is EAQVTQNPRYLITVTGKKLTVTCSQNMNHEYMSWYRQDPGLGLRQIYYSMNVEVTDKGDVPEGYKVSRKEKRNFPLILESPSPNQTSLYFCASSLGQGVPNEKLFFGSGTQLSVL.

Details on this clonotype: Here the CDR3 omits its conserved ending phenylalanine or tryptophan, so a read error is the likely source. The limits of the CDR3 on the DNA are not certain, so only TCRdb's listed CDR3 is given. CDR3 amino acids: CASSLGAG. The chain recombines TRBV12-3 or TRBV12-4 with TRBJ2-7; the DNA was not compared with TRBD2, the D call given in the table. The CDR3 is 8 amino acids in total, end residues counted.

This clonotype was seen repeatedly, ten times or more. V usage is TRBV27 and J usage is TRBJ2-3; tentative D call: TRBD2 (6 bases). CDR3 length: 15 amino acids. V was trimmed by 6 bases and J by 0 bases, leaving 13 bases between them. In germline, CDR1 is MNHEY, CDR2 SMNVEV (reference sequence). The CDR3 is CASSQRVTSTDTQYF. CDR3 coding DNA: TGTGCCAGCAGCCAGCGGGTTACTAGCACAGATACGCAGTATTTT.

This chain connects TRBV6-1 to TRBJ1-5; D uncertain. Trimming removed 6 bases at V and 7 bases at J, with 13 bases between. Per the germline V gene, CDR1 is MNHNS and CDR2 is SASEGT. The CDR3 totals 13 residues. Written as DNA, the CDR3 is TGTGCCAGCAGAGACTGGCTGGGGCAGCCCCAGCATTTT. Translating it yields CASRDWLGQPQHF.

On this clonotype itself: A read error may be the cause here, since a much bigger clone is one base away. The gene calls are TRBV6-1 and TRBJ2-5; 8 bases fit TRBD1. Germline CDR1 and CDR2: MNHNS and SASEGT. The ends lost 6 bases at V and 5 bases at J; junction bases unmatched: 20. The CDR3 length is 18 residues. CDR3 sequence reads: CASRRGRRTGRKLETQYF. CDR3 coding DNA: TGTGCCAGCAGGCGGGGCAGAAGGACAGGGCGGAAATTGGAGACCCAGTACTTC.

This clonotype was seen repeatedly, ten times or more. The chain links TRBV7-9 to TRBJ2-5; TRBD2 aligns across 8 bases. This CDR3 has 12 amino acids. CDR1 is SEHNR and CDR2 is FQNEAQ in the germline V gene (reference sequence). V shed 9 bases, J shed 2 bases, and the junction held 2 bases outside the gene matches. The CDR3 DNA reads TGTGCCAGTCGGGAGGGTCAAGAGACCCAGTACTTC. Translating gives CASREGQETQYF.

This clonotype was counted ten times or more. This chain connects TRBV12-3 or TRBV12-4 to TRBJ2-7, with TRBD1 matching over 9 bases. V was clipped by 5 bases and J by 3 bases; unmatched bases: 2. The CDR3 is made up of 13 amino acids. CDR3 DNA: TGTGCCAGCAGTCCGGGACAGGGCTACGAGCAGTACTTC. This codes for CASSPGQGYEQYF.

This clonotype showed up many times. The CDR3 sequence: CASSDYGASYNEQFF. The CDR3 DNA follows: TGTGCCAGCAGCGATTATGGGGCCTCCTACAATGAGCAGTTCTTC. The chain links TRBV9 to TRBJ2-1, with D possibly matching TRBD1 (5 bases). The CDR3 consists of 15 residues. CDR1 is SGDLS, CDR2 YYNGEE, per germline. V lost 3 bases to trimming and J lost 0 bases, with 10 bases between them.

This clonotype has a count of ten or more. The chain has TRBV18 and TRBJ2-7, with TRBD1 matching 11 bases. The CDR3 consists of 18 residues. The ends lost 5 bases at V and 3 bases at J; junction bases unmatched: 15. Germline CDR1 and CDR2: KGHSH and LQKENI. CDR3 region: CASSSFTGTGGPLYEQYF. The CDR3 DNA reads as TGTGCCAGCTCATCCTTCACCGGGACAGGGGGGCCCCTCTACGAGCAGTACTTC.

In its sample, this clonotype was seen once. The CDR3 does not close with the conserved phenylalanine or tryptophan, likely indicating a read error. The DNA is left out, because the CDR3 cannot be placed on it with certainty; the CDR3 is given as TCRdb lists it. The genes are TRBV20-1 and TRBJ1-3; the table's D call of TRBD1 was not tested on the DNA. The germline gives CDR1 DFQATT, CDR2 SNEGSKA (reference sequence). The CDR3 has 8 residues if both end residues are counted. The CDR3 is CSARARNA.

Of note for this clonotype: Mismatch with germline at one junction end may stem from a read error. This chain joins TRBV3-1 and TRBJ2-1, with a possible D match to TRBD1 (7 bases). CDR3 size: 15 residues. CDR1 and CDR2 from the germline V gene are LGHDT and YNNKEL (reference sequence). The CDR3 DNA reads TGTCCCAGCAGCCTGGGGGGACAGTGGTACAATGAGCAGTTCTTC. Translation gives CPSSLGGQWYNEQFF.

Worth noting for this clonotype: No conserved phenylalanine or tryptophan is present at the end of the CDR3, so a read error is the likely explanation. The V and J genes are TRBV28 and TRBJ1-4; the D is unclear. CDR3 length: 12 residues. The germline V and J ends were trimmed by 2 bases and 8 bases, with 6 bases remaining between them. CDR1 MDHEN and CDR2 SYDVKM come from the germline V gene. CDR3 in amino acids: CASSLVQEKLFL. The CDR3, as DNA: TGTGCCAGCAGTTTAGTTCAAGAAAAACTGTTTCTT.

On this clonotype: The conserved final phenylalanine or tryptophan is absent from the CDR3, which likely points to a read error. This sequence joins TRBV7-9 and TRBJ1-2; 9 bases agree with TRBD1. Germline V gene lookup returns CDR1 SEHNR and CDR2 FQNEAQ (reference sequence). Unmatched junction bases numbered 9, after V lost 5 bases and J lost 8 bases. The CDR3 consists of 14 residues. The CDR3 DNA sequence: TGTGCCAGCAGCATGGGACAGGGTTATGGAGGCTACACCCAC. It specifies CASSMGQGYGGYTH.

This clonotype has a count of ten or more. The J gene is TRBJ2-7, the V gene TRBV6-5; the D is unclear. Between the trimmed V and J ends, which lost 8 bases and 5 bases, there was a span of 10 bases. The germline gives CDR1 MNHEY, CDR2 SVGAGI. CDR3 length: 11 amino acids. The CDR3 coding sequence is TGTGCCAGCTCGGCGAAGGACGAGCAGTACGTC. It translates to CASSAKDEQYV.

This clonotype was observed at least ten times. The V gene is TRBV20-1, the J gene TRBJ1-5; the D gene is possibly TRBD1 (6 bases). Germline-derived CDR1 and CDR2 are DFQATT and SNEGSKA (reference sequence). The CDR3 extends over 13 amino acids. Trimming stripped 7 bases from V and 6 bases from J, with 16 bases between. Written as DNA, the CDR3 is TGCAGTGTTGGGACAAAGCATAGTCAGCCCCAGCATTTT. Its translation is CSVGTKHSQPQHF.

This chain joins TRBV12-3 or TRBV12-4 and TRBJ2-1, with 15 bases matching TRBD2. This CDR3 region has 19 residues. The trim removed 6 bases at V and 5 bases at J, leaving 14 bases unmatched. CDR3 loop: CASSRTGTSGGTSHNEQFF. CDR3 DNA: TGTGCCAGCAGCCGCACCGGGACTAGCGGGGGGACTTCCCACAATGAGCAGTTCTTC.

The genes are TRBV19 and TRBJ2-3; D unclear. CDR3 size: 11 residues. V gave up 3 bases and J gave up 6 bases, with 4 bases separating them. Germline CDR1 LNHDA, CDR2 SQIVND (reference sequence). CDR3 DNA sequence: TGTGCCAGTAGTATTGGCGATACGCAGTATTTT. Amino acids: CASSIGDTQYF.

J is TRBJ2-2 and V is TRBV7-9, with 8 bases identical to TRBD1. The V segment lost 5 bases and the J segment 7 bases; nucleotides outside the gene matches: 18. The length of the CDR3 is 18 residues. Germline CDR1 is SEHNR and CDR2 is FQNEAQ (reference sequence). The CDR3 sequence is CASSPNQRTGHIIGELFF. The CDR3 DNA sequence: TGTGCCAGCAGCCCTAATCAAAGGACAGGGCACATCATCGGGGAGCTGTTTTTT.

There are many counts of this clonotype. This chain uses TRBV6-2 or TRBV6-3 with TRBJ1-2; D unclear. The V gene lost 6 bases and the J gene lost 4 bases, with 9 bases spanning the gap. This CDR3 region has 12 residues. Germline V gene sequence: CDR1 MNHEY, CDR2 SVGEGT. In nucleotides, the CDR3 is TGTGCCAGCAGGAATATAGTCTATGGCTACACCTTC. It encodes CASRNIVYGYTF.

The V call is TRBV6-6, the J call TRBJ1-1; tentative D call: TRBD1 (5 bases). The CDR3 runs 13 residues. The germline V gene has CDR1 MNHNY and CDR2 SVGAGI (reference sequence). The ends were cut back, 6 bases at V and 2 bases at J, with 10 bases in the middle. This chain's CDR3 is CASRRDSNTEAFF. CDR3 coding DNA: TGTGCCAGCAGGCGAGACAGTAACACTGAAGCTTTCTTT.

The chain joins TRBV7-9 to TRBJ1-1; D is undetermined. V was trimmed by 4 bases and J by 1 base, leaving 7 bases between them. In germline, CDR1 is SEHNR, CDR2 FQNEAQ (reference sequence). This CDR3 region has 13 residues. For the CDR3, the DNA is TGTGCCAGCAGCTCCCTCGGGAACACTGAAGCTTTCTTT. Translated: CASSSLGNTEAFF.